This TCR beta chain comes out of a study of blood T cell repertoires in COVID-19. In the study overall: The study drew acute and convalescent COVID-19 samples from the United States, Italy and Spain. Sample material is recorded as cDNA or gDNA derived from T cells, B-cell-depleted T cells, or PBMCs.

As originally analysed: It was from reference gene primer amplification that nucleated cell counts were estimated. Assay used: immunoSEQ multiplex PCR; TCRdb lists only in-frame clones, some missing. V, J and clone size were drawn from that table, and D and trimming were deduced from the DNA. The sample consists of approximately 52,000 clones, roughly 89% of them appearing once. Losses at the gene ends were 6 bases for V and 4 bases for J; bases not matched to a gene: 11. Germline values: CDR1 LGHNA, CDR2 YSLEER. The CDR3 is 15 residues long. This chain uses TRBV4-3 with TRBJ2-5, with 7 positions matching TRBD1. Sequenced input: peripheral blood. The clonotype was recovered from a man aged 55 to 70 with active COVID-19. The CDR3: CASSRKGGQIETQYF. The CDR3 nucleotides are TGCGCCAGCAGTCGGAAAGGGGGACAGATAGAGACCCAGTACTTC.